This T cell receptor beta chain was obtained from a study of cytomegalovirus exposure and HLA in healthy donors (dated by TCRdb to the late 2010s). Notes on the research overall: In an earlier analysis of about 560 of the donors, around 300 Gb of sequence data and some 120 million unique TCR beta sequences from about 179 million T cells were reported. An early release covering just under 650 HLA-typed donors comprised about 300 gigabases of sequencing data and tens of millions of unique TCR sequences. The genetic ancestry cluster associated with self-reported Caucasian donors included about 84% of the 300 to 450 genotyped donors. The aim of the study was to test whether cataloging public T cell receptors could identify signatures of past pathogen exposure. The study used immunosequencing to profile the T cell repertoires of more than 650 subjects and linked those repertoires to cytomegalovirus serostatus. A separate validation cohort of roughly 110 different subjects was used in addition to the approximately 640-subject first cohort. High-throughput TCR immunosequencing, statistical association of individual TCRs with disease status, and machine learning were combined to predict cytomegalovirus infection status. In a later analysis, previously published TCR beta repertoires from 600 to 850 donors were re-analyzed and high-resolution HLA genotyping was added so that TCR occurrence patterns could be studied. In the later analysis, no new phenotypic data were used to find candidate immune exposures; instead, reliance was placed on TCR beta sequences and their occurrence across donors. An earlier analysis of around 540 of the donors applied high-throughput TCR beta sequencing to assess whether each TCR beta V gene segment acted as functional or pseudogenic. Donor age, sex, ethnicity and CMV serostatus were compiled together with the repertoire data. In a later genetic analysis, genome-wide SNP genotypes for about three fifths of the 666 donors were used, and that subset was treated as a discovery cohort. Every repertoire in the discovery cohort had been generated on one and the same sequencing platform. Class I and class II HLA loci were covered by the typing at four-digit resolution. The number of typed donors differed by locus: about 629-630 for A, B, C, DRB1 and DQB1; 500 to 550 for DQA1; around 580 for DPA1; and about 450 for DPB1. Because of strong linkage in the cohort, roughly 5 DR-DQ haplotypes were treated as single units for association and clustering. Across 300 to 500 genotyped donors of the cohort, an average of about 240,000 unique TCR beta nucleotide sequences per donor were sequenced, and roughly 18% of those sequences were non-productive.

The cohort was made up of 666 healthy bone marrow donors. At the time of sampling, all cohort members were nominally healthy, though unrecorded immune exposures were likely present. The donor was CMV seronegative and was included in the group of over 300 seronegative cohort members. A peripheral blood sample was collected from each donor, and TCR beta sequencing was performed on peripheral blood mononuclear cells. Genomic DNA was extracted from the blood cell samples with the Qiagen DNeasy Blood Extraction Kit. Receptor libraries were prepared by the immunoSEQ multiplex PCR assay. The multiplex PCR relied on a mix of 60 forward primers for TCR Vbeta segments and 13 reverse primers for TCR Jbeta segments. Amplification of the CDR3 region of rearranged TCR beta genes was performed with a multiplex PCR assay on genomic DNA. The Illumina HiSeq System was used to sequence the amplified TCR beta libraries as 87-base-pair reads. Per the source publication's procedure: A later analysis counted tens of millions of unique TCR beta chains across the 550 to 750 repertoires, and around 9.9 million of these chains were shared by at least two donors. A nearest-neighbor algorithm error-corrected the raw reads and collapsed the reads into unique sequences, merging closely related sequences to remove PCR and sequencing errors. Alignment of CDR3 sequences to IMGT reference sequences was used to assign V, D and J gene segments. Each retained sequence needed at least a six-nucleotide match to both a V gene segment and a J gene segment. Rearrangements were called productive when the CDR3 lacked stop codons and stayed in frame with V and J; all others were non-productive. Following IMGT convention, CDR3 was defined as the stretch from the second conserved V-encoded cysteine to the conserved J-encoded phenylalanine. In an earlier analysis of around 570 of the donors, sequences lacking an unambiguous match to a single V gene segment were excluded. An earlier analysis of 500 to 600 of the donors classified V segments as functional when productive rearrangements were above 56.7% and as segregating when the standard deviation between donors was above 5%. To diagnose cytomegalovirus status from the catalog of TCR beta chain sequences, a statistical classification framework was built. A later analysis assigned V and J genes by comparing TCR nucleotide sequences with IMGT/GENE-DB human TR gene sequences. Using the TCRdist pipeline, a later analysis assigned CDR3 sequences along with most-parsimonious VDJ recombination scenarios. In a later analysis, every TCR beta chain was defined by the combination of its CDR3 amino acid sequence and its V-gene family, and reads without a unique V-gene family were dropped. A later analysis removed several hundred highly shared, low-generation-probability nucleotide sequences to deal with suspected cross-contamination and a sequencing artifact. In a later analysis, a clonal expansion index was calculated for each public chain from normalized within-repertoire ranks of inferred template counts. Generation probabilities in a later analysis came from a VDJ recombination model fitted to out-of-frame rearrangements, and those results were checked against IGoR. In a later analysis, TCR-TCR, TCR-HLA and TCR-CMV co-occurrence was scored with hypergeometric tests, and a repertoire-size bias correction was applied to TCR pairs. In a later analysis, false discovery rates were estimated by permuting HLA or CMV assignments 20 times. In a later analysis, co-occurring TCRs were grouped using DBSCAN, with TCRdist sequence similarity added in when clustering inside HLA-allele-positive subsets. Co-occurrence clustering excluded repertoires with fewer than 30,000 or more than 120,000 public chains, plus five with anomalous nucleotide sharing. TCRdb stores this immuneACCESS table with in-frame sequences only. Part of the clones is absent; in the studies checked, under half of the shortfall reflects unresolved V genes, and no reason is known for the rest. From that table come the V and J calls and clone size; the DNA was used to work out D and trimming. The sample includes fewer than 110,000 clones, with 76% observed a single time. The top ten clones comprise over 3.5% of the sample.

As for this clone: Its specific antigen is unknown. Within one base of it there is no much larger clone, and no base qualities were kept.

The paper's findings and limits, for the study overall: For the cohort, immune exposure information was limited to CMV serostatus. In vitro tests confirmed that a few of the cytomegalovirus-associated TCR beta chains recognize cytomegalovirus antigens. V-gene and J-gene trimming of TCR beta chains was associated with a missense DCLRE1C variant in a later genetic analysis, and the association was replicated in an independent cohort. A cluster of highly shared sequence variants was judged likely to represent a technical artifact of the sequencing pipeline. Only TCR beta chains were sequenced in this cohort, and the absence of alpha or paired-chain data limited detectable features. In a later analysis, most CMV-associated TCR beta chains were found to appear HLA-restricted, with HLA associations seemingly driven largely by CMV exposure. A later analysis associated 16,951 TCR beta sequences with specific HLA alleles at a false discovery rate of 0.05. Cytomegalovirus status was reported to be diagnosed by the classifier with high specificity and sensitivity in both the original and validation cohorts. In an earlier analysis of approximately 600 of the donors, most TCR beta V segments were observed in productive rearrangements about 87% or about 30% of the time, broadly matching IMGT annotations. The presence/absence analyses assumed that sequencing depth was roughly uniform across donors, and that assumption may not be true. A total of fewer than 200 TCR beta chains were listed by the study as associated with cytomegalovirus. Compared with equally common non-associated chains, HLA-associated TCR beta chains in a later analysis were more clonally expanded and had lower generation probabilities. In a later analysis, the rate of TCR association differed among HLA loci, with DRB1 alleles having the most associated TCRs and HLA-C alleles having the fewest. A further reported finding was that TCR beta sequences accurately predicted the HLA-A and HLA-B alleles for most subjects in the first cohort. The authors suggested that the approach could potentially be extended to other disease states and immunological phenotypes. Compared with the roughly 670-donor mean, donors in an Asian-associated ancestry cluster had fewer N-insertions in productive TCRs, according to a later genetic analysis. Assigning TCR associations to individual alleles was difficult when HLA alleles, especially DR and DQ, strongly co-occurred. Several of the top co-occurrence clusters appeared to be linked to parvovirus B19, influenza, CMV and Epstein-Barr virus, according to a later analysis. Because some donors lacked HLA typing at each locus, the association tests relied only on the typed subset. The earlier analysis of almost 600 of the donors excluded 15 to 20 rarely observed V segments, including chromosome 9 orphons, because counts were too low. Linkage disequilibrium might explain the correlated functional status among segregating V segments, but an unknown experimental factor could not be excluded. While some public TCRs were present in many individuals, most TCR sequences turned up only very rarely across donors.

This TCR was sampled from a man aged 35 to 55 in good health and CMV-seronegative. Sequencing was carried out using PBMCs.

Here the CDR3 is given as CASSFGVAGRTEAFF. Here is the DNA: TGTGCCAGCAGTTTCGGAGTGGCGGGAAGGACTGAAGCTTTCTTT. The chain joins TRBV28 to TRBJ1-1, with no confident D gene call. Measured from the cysteine to the phenylalanine, the CDR3 is 15 residues long. Only the CDR3 region is kept as DNA, spanning 45 bases read in frame from base 1. V loses 3 bases, J loses 5 bases, and the germline ends lie 16 bases apart. For CDR1 and CDR2, the germline V gene lists MDHEN and SYDVKM.